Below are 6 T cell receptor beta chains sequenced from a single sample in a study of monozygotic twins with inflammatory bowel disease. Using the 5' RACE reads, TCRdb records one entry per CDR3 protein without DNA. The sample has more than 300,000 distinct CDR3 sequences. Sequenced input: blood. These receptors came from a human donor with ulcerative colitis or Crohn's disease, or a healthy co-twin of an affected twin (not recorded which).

The CDR3 is CAIRTSGSGTGELFF. The chain uses TRBV10-3 and TRBJ2-2; the TCRdb call, TRBD2, lacks DNA for checking. CDR1 is ENHRY and CDR2 is SYGVKD in the germline V gene. The CDR3 sequence is 15 residues long.

The CDR3 here is CATSGRGISSRANVLTF. The gene calls are TRBV24-1 and TRBJ2-6. Germline values: CDR1 KGHDR, CDR2 SFDVKD. The CDR3 totals 17 residues.

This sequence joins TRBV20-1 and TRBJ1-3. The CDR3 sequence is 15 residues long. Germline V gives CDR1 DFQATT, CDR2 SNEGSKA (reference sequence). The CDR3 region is CSATTGLMDGNTIYF.

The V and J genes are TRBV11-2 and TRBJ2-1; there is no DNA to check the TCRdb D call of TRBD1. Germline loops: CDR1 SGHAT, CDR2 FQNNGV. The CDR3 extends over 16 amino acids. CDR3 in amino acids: CASSWTGGVTGNEQFF.

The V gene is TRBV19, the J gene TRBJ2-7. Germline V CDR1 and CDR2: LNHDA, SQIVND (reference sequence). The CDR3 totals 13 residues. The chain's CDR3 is CASSLYGHYEQYF.

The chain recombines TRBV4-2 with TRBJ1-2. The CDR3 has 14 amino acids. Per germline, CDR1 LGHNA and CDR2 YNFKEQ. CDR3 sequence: CASSQVSRPYGYTF.